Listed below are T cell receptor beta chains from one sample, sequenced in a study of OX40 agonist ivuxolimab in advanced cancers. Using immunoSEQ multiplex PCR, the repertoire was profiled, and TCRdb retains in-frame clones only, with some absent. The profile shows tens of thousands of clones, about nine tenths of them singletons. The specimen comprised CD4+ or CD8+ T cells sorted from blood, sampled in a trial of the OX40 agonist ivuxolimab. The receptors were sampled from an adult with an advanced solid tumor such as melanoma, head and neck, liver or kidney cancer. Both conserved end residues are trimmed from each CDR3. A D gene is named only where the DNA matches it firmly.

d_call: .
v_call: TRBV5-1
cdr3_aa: ASSFRENTGELF

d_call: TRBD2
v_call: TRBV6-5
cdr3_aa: ASSYAGGNSYNEQF

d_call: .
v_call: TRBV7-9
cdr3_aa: ASSLGGGSPTNEQF

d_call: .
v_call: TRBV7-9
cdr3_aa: ASSIQPGQEGVGAF

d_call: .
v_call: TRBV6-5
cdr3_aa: ASSYSPGPEAF

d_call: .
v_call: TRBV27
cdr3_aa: ASSLWGNTEAF

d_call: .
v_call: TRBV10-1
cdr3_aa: ASSEEGRTGELF

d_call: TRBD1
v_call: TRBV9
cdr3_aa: ASSAQAGTGRYEQY

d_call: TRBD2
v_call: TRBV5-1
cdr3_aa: ASSLSGPGGTDTQY

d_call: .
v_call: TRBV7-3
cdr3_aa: ASSPTRYGTRYEQY

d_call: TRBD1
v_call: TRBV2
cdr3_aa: ASNSGTGGSGGYT

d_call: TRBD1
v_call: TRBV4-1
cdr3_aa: ASSLAGTGGYEQY

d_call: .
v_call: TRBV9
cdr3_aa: ASSHLSGEQF

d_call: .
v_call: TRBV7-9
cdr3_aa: ASSLTNTGELF

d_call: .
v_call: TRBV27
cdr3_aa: ASSLAGGDQY

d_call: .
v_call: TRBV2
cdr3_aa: ASRQYDTEAF

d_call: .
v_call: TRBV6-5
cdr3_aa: ASTEGYEQY

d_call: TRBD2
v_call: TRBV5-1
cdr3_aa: ASSLVTSGRTYNEQF

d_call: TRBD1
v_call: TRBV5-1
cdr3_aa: ASSLATGEGTEAF

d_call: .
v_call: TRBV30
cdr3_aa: AWSAAGSTDTQY

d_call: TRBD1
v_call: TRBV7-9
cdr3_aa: ASSLAMTGSYGYT

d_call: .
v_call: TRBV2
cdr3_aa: ASIRENTEAF

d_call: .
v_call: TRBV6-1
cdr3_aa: ASTQGGAGYGYT

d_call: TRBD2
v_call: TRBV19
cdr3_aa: ASSVTSGTDTQY

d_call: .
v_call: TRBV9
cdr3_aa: ASSVGGEETQY

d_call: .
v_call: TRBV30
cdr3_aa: AWTGFNEQY

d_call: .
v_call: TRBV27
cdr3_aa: ASSERIMDGGYT

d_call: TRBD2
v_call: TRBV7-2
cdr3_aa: ASSLIAGGGTNEQF

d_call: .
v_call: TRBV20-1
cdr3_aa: SASPTIGYT

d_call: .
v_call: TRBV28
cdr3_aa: ASSLMGLLEQY

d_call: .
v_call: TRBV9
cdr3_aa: ASSVETATNYGYT

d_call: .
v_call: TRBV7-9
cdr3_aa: ASSPGILGETQY

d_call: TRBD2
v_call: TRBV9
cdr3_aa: ASSVGTSPHEQF

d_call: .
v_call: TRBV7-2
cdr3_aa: ASSLHRANNSPLH

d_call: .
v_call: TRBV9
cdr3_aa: ASSVGTLHANEKLF

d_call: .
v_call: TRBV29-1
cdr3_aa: SVSGTPGETQY